This passage covers 30 T cell receptor delta chains from one sample sequenced in a study of γδ T cells in repeated Plasmodium falciparum infection. TCRdb re-processed the multiplex PCR reads via CATT. Among tens of thousands of delta-chain clones, 0.9% to 1% were seen once, and the ten largest hold roughly 9.5%. Vgamma9/Vdelta2+ and Vdelta2-negative gammadelta T cells were flow-sorted from PBMC for bulk sequencing. Sequencing was performed on gamma-delta T cells from blood. The receptors were sampled from a pool of human donors (malaria-infected and uninfected, not separated).

As to this clone: A read error is likely here: a far larger clone is one base away. The sample has other DNA sequences that encode this CDR3 too. This CDR3 is CACDKLGDTRRLLIF. The CDR3 DNA follows: TGTGCCTGTGACAAACTGGGGGATACGCGTCGTCTCCTCATCTTT. The V gene is given as TRDV2, and no J gene call is available; TRDD3, the D gene given by the table, was not confirmed from the DNA. This CDR3 comprises 15 residues. Germline V CDR1 and CDR2: GEAIGNYY, EKD.

In this sample, this clone turned up a few times. A single base is all that separates this from a far larger clone, so a read error is likely. The sample contains more than one DNA sequence encoding this CDR3. V is TRDV2 and J is TRDJ1, with 10 positions matching TRDD3. This CDR3 contains 22 residues. Germline-derived CDR1 and CDR2 are GEAIGNYY and EKD. The DNA of the CDR3 is TGTGCCTGTGACACCATTACTGGGGGATTGATAAAGCTACCGAATTACACTGATAAACTCATCTTT. This encodes CACDTITGGLIKLPNYTDKLIF.

This clone has just a few counts. The protein recorded in TCRdb matches a much larger clone and deviates from this DNA's translation at residue 11, suggesting a read error; the protein here is obtained by translating the DNA. This chain links TRDV2 with TRDJ1; 8 positions match TRDD3. No J gene is reported in TCRdb; it was inferred here by comparing the DNA with germline. V shed 1 base, J shed 2 bases, and the junction held 14 bases outside the gene matches. CDR3 length: 18 amino acids. Germline V lookup: CDR1 GEAIGNYY, CDR2 EKD. The CDR3, as DNA: TGTGCCTGTGACACGCTAGAGTCGCTGGGGGAATTGACCGATAAACTCATCTTT. Protein: CACDTLESLGELTDKLIF.

This clone is medium-sized. Other DNA variants within this sample encode the same CDR3. This chain links TRDV2 with TRDJ1; 9 bases are shared with TRDD3. There are 18 residues in the CDR3. The V segment lost 4 bases and the J segment 0 bases; nucleotides outside the gene matches: 14. Germline CDR1 GEAIGNYY, CDR2 EKD. As DNA, the CDR3 is TGTGCCTGTGAGAAACTGGGGGAATCTGCAACCCACACCGATAAACTCATCTTT. It yields the protein CACEKLGESATHTDKLIF.

Comments on this clone: TCRdb has a much larger clone's protein, which differs at residue 12 from the translation of this DNA, likely because of a read error; what is shown is the protein translated from the DNA. V usage is TRDV2 and J usage is TRDJ1; 7 bases map to TRDD3. TCRdb supplies no J gene; here it was assigned by aligning the nucleotide sequence to germline. The CDR3 sequence is 16 residues long. Germline assignment: CDR1 GEAIGNYY and CDR2 EKD. In DNA, the CDR3 is TGTGCCTGTGACACCGTAGGGGTGGGGGACACCGGTAAACTCATCTTT. Translating gives CACDTVGVGDTGKLIF.

Worth noting for this clone: TCRdb attributes to this sequence the protein of a much larger clone, which differs from the DNA translation at residue 5; a read error is likely, and the protein displayed is translated from the DNA. V and J are TRDV2 and TRDJ1, with D unclear. Here the J gene came from matching the DNA to germline, since TCRdb omits it. V shed 3 bases and J shed 1 base, with 17 bases lying between them. Germline CDR1 and CDR2: GEAIGNYY and EKD. The CDR3 spans 16 residues. The CDR3 loop is CACDAGLPRGTDKLIF. DNA for the CDR3: TGTGCCTGTGACGCTGGCTTGCCCAGGGGCACCGATAAACTCATCTTT.

This clone was picked up many times. TCRdb's protein for this DNA is that of a much larger clone and differs from the translation at residue 11, likely a read error; the protein shown is the DNA translation. The same CDR3 can be traced to other DNA sequences in this sample. This chain connects TRDV1 to TRDJ1; a weak D match, TRDD2 (5 bases). The CDR3 runs 13 residues. Germline CDR1 and CDR2: TSWWSYY and QGS. The DNA of the CDR3 is TGTGCTCTTGGGTCCCCCTTCTCCGATAAACCCATCTTT. It yields the protein CALGSPFSDKPIF.

Regarding this clone: The protein TCRdb gives is from a much larger clone and does not agree with this DNA's translation at residue 3, likely a read error; the protein shown here comes from the DNA. This chain connects TRDV2 to TRDJ1; no reliable D call. The CDR3 sequence is 16 residues long. Germline values: CDR1 GEAIGNYY, CDR2 EKD. This CDR3 is CAYDTEEEEGTDKLIF. The CDR3 DNA reads as TGTGCCTATGACACCGAGGAAGAAGAGGGCACCGATAAACTCATCTTT.

This clone was seen only a few times. The TCRdb protein, from a much larger clone, departs from this DNA's translation at residue 3, likely by read error; the protein shown derives from the DNA. The chain joins TRAV36/DV7 to TRDJ1, with 12 bases aligning to TRDD3. TCRdb is silent on the J gene; assignment here came from matching the DNA to germline. Germline V gene sequence: CDR1 VTNFRS, CDR2 LTSSGIE (reference sequence). The CDR3 consists of 23 residues. This chain's CDR3 is CAMEGFARRNYWGILRYTDKLIF. DNA of the CDR3: TGTGCTATGGAAGGGTTTGCGCGACGAAACTACTGGGGGATACTTAGGTACACCGATAAACTCATCTTT.

This clone showed up just a few times. The protein given by TCRdb reflects a much larger clone and differs at residue 8 from this DNA's translation, likely from a read error; the protein shown is the DNA's translation. J is TRDJ2 and V is TRDV2; D might be TRDD3 (6 bases). TCRdb records no J gene; here it was assigned by comparing the DNA to germline. Per the germline V gene, CDR1 is GEAIGNYY and CDR2 is EKD. The V end lost 2 bases, the J end lost 6 bases, and 18 bases lay between the germline ends. The CDR3 consists of 16 residues. The CDR3 is CACDKVGVGKAAQLFF. The CDR3 DNA is TGTGCCTGTGACAAAGTGGGGGTAGGAAAGGCAGCACAACTCTTCTTT.

This clone was counted many times. The protein TCRdb lists belongs to a much larger clone and differs from this DNA's translation at residue 14, which points to a read error; the protein shown is made from the DNA. The gene calls are TRDV2 and TRDJ1; 8 bases are shared with TRDD3. Here the J gene came from matching the DNA to germline, since TCRdb omits it. The J segment lost 0 bases and the V segment lost 0 bases, leaving 20 bases of the junction unmatched. In germline, CDR1 is GEAIGNYY, CDR2 EKD. This CDR3 is 21 amino acids long. The CDR3 coding sequence is TGTGCCTGTGACACCAAATTCCTAGAAGGGATACGCGGCGTCCACACCGATAAACTCATCTTT. It is translated as CACDTKFLEGIRGVHTDKLIF.

Remarks on this clone: This sequence is one base from a far larger clone and is likely a read error. This sample also contains other DNA sequences that code for the same CDR3. The chain carries TRDV2 and TRDJ1; unclear D gene. This CDR3 is built from 18 residues. Germline V gene lookup returns CDR1 GEAIGNYY and CDR2 EKD. The CDR3 DNA is TGTGCCTGTGACACTCTCGTTCCCTCGGTTGCACTGACCGATAAACTCATCTTC. Its protein product is CACDTLVPSVALTDKLIF.

This clone appeared many times. The chain employs TRDV1 and TRDJ1; tentatively, D is TRDD2 or TRDD3 (7 bases each). The ends were cut back, 1 base at V and 2 bases at J, with 26 bases in the middle. In germline, CDR1 is TSWWSYY, CDR2 QGS. This CDR3 is built from 20 residues. This CDR3 reads CALGERTFLPRGMVTDKLIF. The CDR3 coding sequence is TGTGCTCTTGGGGAACGAACATTCCTACCTAGGGGGATGGTAACCGATAAACTCATCTTT.

Concerning this clone: Translating this DNA gives a protein that differs at residue 12 from the TCRdb one, which belongs to a much larger clone; a read error is likely, and the protein shown is this translation. V gene TRDV1 combines with J gene TRDJ1; 10 bases map to TRDD3. Here the J gene was assigned by germline matching of the DNA, as TCRdb has none. The length of the CDR3 is 18 residues. Losses at the gene ends were 2 bases for V and 3 bases for J; bases not matched to a gene: 12. Germline V gene sequence: CDR1 TSWWSYY, CDR2 QGS. The CDR3 nucleotides read TGTGCTCTTGGGGAATCAAATAAACTGGGGGATGCGTCCGATAAACTCATCTTT. Translation gives CALGESNKLGDASDKLIF.

This clone showed up just a few times. A far larger clone is a single base away, which makes a read error likely. This CDR3 is also generated by other DNA sequences in the sample. This sequence joins TRDV1 and TRDJ1; 8 nucleotides line up with TRDD3. The CDR3 is 21 residues long. Germline V gene data show CDR1 as TSWWSYY and CDR2 as QGS. Losses at the gene ends were 2 bases for V and 0 bases for J; bases not matched to a gene: 20. The CDR3 region is CALGEIRSLVLGAPYTDKLIF. DNA for the CDR3: TGTGCTCTTGGGGAAATACGGTCCCTGGTACTGGGGGCTCCGTACACCGATAAACTCATCTTT.

This clone was found a few times. The protein TCRdb gives is from a much larger clone and does not agree with this DNA's translation at residue 16, likely a read error; the protein shown here comes from the DNA. No J gene call was made, and the V gene is TRDV2; the table's D call, TRDD3, was not checked against the DNA. This CDR3 is 19 amino acids long. Germline V lookup: CDR1 GEAIGNYY, CDR2 EKD. Here the CDR3 DNA reads TGTGCCTGTGACACCGTGGGCAGTGTGGTGGGGGACCACACCGATAACCTCATCTTT. Translating gives CACDTVGSVVGDHTDNLIF.

Remarks on this clone: A far larger clone lies a single base away; this is likely a read error. The sample contains more than one DNA sequence encoding this CDR3. This chain uses TRDV1 with TRDJ1; the D gene is possibly TRDD3 (5 bases). Because TCRdb records no J gene, it was assigned here through a match of the DNA to germline. CDR3 length: 13 residues. Germline lookup yields CDR1 TSWWSYY and CDR2 QGS. The CDR3 region has the DNA TGCGCTCTTGGGGACATACAATATGATAAACTCATCTTT. This codes for CALGDIQYDKLIF.

This clone was observed a few times. The translation of this DNA and the TCRdb protein of a much larger clone differ at residue 8, probably owing to a read error; the protein shown here is translated from the DNA. This rearrangement joins TRDV1 to TRDJ1; no firm D call. V dropped 3 bases and J dropped 0 bases, with 17 bases sitting between them. The CDR3 sequence is 17 residues long. Per germline, CDR1 TSWWSYY and CDR2 QGS. CDR3 sequence (DNA): TGTGCTCTTGGGGACAGAAGGGCACTGATGTACACCGATAAACTCATCTTT. It translates to CALGDRRALMYTDKLIF.

As for this clone: The TCRdb protein comes from a much larger clone and disagrees with this DNA's translation at residue 4, likely due to a read error; the protein given here is derived from the DNA. The CDR3 nucleotides are TGTGCTCTTAACATTTTCGATAAACTCATCTTT. It yields the protein CALNIFDKLIF. The chain is built from TRDV1 and TRDJ1; D gene ambiguous. The CDR3 has 11 amino acids. V was shortened by 8 bases and J by 4 bases, with 8 bases between the two germline ends. Germline CDR1 is TSWWSYY and CDR2 is QGS.

In the case of this clone: The TCRdb protein, from a much larger clone, departs from this DNA's translation at residue 3, likely by read error; the protein shown derives from the DNA. This sequence joins TRDV1 and TRDJ1; possibly TRDD3 for D (7 bases). No J segment appears in TCRdb, so it was assigned here by matching the sequence to germline. The CDR3 is 21 residues long. The germline V gene has CDR1 TSWWSYY and CDR2 QGS. The CDR3 sequence is CAPGGTHLPTINPWSHDKLIF. Here the CDR3 DNA reads TGTGCTCCTGGGGGGACACACCTTCCCACGATAAACCCCTGGTCCCACGATAAACTCATCTTT.

For this clone: One base separates it from a far larger clone, so it is likely a read error. The sample carries other DNA sequences with the same CDR3. V is TRDV2 and J is TRDJ1; 7 positions agree with TRDD3. The J gene, left out of TCRdb, was set here by checking the DNA against germline. Germline values: CDR1 GEAIGNYY, CDR2 EKD. The CDR3 sequence is 19 residues long. V shed 3 bases, J shed 0 bases, and the junction held 18 bases outside the gene matches. In nucleotides, the CDR3 is TGTGCCTGTGACCTCCTGGACCTGGGGGTCCCATCGTACACCGATAAACTCATCTTT. As protein: CACDLLDLGVPSYTDKLIF.

This clone was picked up a small number of times. TCRdb's entry gives the protein of a much larger clone, which mismatches this DNA's translation at residue 11, likely from a read error; the protein reported here is translated from the DNA. The chain joins TRDV1 to TRDJ1; TRDD3 might be the D (5 bases). Since TCRdb gives no J gene, matching the DNA to germline was used here to assign it. Deletions cut 0 bases from V and 5 bases from J, with 25 bases between. Germline V lookup: CDR1 TSWWSYY, CDR2 QGS. This CDR3 region has 19 residues. The CDR3, as DNA: TGTGCTCTTGGGGAACTCGCCTGGGCTCTGAGGGACCCTCGGGATAAACTCATCTTT. Protein sequence: CALGELAWALRDPRDKLIF.

Regarding this clone: A read error is likely here: a far larger clone is one base away. The same CDR3 can be traced to other DNA sequences in this sample. The V gene is TRDV1, but the J gene lacks a call; TRDD3, as called in the table, went unchecked against the DNA. CDR3 length equals 18 residues. CDR1 and CDR2 from the germline V gene are TSWWSYY and QGS. The CDR3 DNA reads TGTGCTCTTGGGGACGCCCCCGGAGGGGGACAGTACACCGATAAACTCATCTTC. This encodes CALGDAPGGGQYTDKLIF.

This clone was observed a few times. This DNA translates differently at residues 14 and 22 from the TCRdb protein, which is that of a much larger clone; a read error is likely, and the protein shown is the DNA's own translation. This chain uses TRDV1 with TRDJ1, with TRDD2 matching 7 bases. This CDR3 has 25 residues. In germline, CDR1 is TSWWSYY, CDR2 QGS. CDR3 DNA: TGTGCTCTTGGGGAACAACCTGTACTAACTTTCCTACACGCACTGGTTGATTGGTACACCGATAGACTCATCTTT. Translated: CALGEQPVLTFLHALVDWYTDRLIF.

This clone was seen a few times. This DNA translates differently at residue 11 from the TCRdb protein, which is that of a much larger clone; a read error is likely, and the protein shown is the DNA's own translation. The rearrangement uses TRDV1 and TRDJ1; 13 nucleotides agree with TRDD3. Because TCRdb records no J gene, it was assigned here through a match of the DNA to germline. V lost 7 bases and J lost 2; bases outside the gene matches: 25. CDR1 and CDR2 (germline): TSWWSYY, QGS. The CDR3 spans 22 residues. CDR3 region: CALAAPFLRQSVLGDTTDKLIF. CDR3 coding DNA: TGTGCTCTTGCCGCCCCTTTCCTACGTCAGTCCGTACTGGGGGATACGACCGATAAACTCATCTTT.

Worth noting for this clone: The protein TCRdb lists belongs to a much larger clone and differs from this DNA's translation at residue 15, which points to a read error; the protein shown is made from the DNA. The J gene is TRDJ1, the V gene TRDV1; 9 bases match TRDD3. V was pared by 5 bases and J by 1 base, with 26 bases of the junction left unmatched. Germline V gene lookup returns CDR1 TSWWSYY and CDR2 QGS. The CDR3 loop spans 22 amino acids. The CDR3 DNA reads TGTGCTCTTGGGAAGATCCCCAAGGACAAAATTCTGGGGGATGCGCGCACCGATAAACTCATCTTT. Translation gives CALGKIPKDKILGDARTDKLIF.

This clone was detected ten times or more. Distinct nucleotide sequences in the sample also encode this CDR3. This chain joins TRDV1 and TRDJ1, with 9 bases identical to TRDD2. The junction had 11 bases not matched to a gene; V was cut back by 9 bases and J by 0 bases. The length of the CDR3 is 16 residues. The germline V gene encodes CDR1 TSWWSYY and CDR2 QGS. The CDR3 loop is CALLPTSSPYTDKLIF. CDR3 coding DNA: TGTGCTCTCCTTCCTACCTCATCCCCTTACACCGATAAACTCATCTTT.

This clone was seen only a few times. The protein TCRdb gives is from a much larger clone and does not agree with this DNA's translation at residue 11, likely a read error; the protein shown here comes from the DNA. This sequence joins TRDV2 and TRDJ1; tentative D call: TRDD3 (6 bases). Matching the DNA to germline supplied the J gene, which TCRdb does not give. CDR3 length: 18 residues. Germline CDR1 reads GEAIGNYY; CDR2 reads EKD. The ends were cut back, 0 bases at V and 0 bases at J, with 19 bases in the middle. DNA for the CDR3: TGTGCCTGTGACACCGTCCGGGGGACCCCCCCGTACACCGATAAACTCATCTTT. The encoded protein is CACDTVRGTPPYTDKLIF.

On this clone itself: With only one base between it and a far larger clone, this is likely a read error. Other nucleotide sequences from this sample produce the same CDR3. The J gene is TRDJ1, the V gene TRDV1; 9 positions match TRDD3. The J gene is absent in TCRdb and was assigned here via DNA matching to germline. The germline gives CDR1 TSWWSYY, CDR2 QGS. The CDR3 loop spans 12 amino acids. CDR3 coding DNA: TGTGCTCTGGGGGATACAGACGATAAACTCATCTTT. Amino acids: CALGDTDDKLIF.

Comment on this clone: The protein TCRdb lists belongs to a much larger clone and differs from this DNA's translation at residue 5, which points to a read error; the protein shown is made from the DNA. The chain recombines TRDV1 with TRDJ1; TRDD3 matches 10 bases. Germline matching of the DNA provided the J gene here, since TCRdb leaves it blank. Germline V CDR1 and CDR2: TSWWSYY, QGS. The CDR3 length is 19 residues. With V trimmed by 4 bases and J by 0 bases, 14 bases remained unmatched. CDR3 nucleotides: TGTGCTCTTGGGGGAATCTCTTGGGGGATACAAGGGTACACCGATAAACTCATCTTT. Translated: CALGGISWGIQGYTDKLIF.